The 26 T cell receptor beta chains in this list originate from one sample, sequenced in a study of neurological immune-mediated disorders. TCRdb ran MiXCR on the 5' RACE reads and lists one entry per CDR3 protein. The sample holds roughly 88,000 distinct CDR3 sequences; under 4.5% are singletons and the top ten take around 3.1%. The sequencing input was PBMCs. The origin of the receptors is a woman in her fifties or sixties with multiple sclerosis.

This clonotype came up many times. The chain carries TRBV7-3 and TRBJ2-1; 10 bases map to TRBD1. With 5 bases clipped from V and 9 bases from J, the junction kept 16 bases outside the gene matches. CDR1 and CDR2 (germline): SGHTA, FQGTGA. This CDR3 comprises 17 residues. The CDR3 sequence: CASSPGMRDRGVLEQFF. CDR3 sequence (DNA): TGTGCCAGCAGCCCTGGAATGCGGGACAGGGGTGTTCTTGAGCAGTTCTTC.

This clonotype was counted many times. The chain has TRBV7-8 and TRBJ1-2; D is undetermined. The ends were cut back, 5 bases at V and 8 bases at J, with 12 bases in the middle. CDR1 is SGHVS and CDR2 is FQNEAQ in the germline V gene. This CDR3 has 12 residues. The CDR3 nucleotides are TGTGCCAGCAGCCCCCTCCGGGCCGGCTACACCTTC. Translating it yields CASSPLRAGYTF.

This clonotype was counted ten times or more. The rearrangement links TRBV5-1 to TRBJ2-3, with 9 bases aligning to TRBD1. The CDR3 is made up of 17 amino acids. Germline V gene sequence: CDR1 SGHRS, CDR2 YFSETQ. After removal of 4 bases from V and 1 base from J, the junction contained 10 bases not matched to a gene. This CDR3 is CASSPLGGTGRTDTQYF. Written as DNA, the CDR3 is TGCGCCAGCAGCCCCCTAGGCGGGACAGGGCGCACAGATACGCAGTATTTT.

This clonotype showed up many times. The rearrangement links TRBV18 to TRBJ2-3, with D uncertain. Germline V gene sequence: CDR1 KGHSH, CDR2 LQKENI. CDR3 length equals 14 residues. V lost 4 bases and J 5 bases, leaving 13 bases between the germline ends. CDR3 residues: CASSLTPLGDTQYF. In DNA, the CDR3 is TGTGCCAGCTCACTGACCCCTTTAGGAGATACGCAGTATTTT.

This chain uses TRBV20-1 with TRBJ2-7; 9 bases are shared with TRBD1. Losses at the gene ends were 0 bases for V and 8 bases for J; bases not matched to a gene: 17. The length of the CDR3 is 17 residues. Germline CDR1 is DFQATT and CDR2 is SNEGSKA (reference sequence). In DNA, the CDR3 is TGCAGTGCTAGAGACCGAAAAACCGGGACAGGGAACGGCAAGCAGTACTTC. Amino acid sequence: CSARDRKTGTGNGKQYF.

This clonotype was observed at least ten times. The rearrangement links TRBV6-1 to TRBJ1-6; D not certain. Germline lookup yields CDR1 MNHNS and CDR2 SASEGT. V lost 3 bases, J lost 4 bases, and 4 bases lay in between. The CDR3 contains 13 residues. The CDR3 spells CASSDSYNSPLHF. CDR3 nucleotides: TGTGCCAGCAGTGATTCTTATAATTCACCCCTCCACTTT.

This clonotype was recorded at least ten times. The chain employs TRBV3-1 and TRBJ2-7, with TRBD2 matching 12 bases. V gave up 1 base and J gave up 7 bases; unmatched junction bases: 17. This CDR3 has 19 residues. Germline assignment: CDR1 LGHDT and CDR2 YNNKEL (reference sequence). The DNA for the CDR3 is TGTGCCAGCAGCCAAGTTTCGAAGGGGGCGACTAGCGGGGGCGGTGAGCAGTACTTC. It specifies CASSQVSKGATSGGGEQYF.

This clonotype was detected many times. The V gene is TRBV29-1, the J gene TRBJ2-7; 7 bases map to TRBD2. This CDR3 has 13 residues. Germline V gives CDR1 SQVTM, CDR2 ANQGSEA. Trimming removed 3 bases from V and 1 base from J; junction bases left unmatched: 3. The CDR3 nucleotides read TGCAGCGTTGAGCCCGGGGGGTCCTACGAGCAGTACTTC. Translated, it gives CSVEPGGSYEQYF.

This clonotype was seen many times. The CDR3 bases are TGTGCCAGCAGCCCATGGGAGGAGCAGTACTTC. Its protein is CASSPWEEQYF. The gene calls are TRBV6-6 and TRBJ2-7; weak D call: TRBD2 (5 bases). Trimming took off 6 bases at V and 7 bases at J, with 10 bases between the two ends. The CDR3 has 11 amino acids. Germline assignment: CDR1 MNHNY and CDR2 SVGAGI (reference sequence).

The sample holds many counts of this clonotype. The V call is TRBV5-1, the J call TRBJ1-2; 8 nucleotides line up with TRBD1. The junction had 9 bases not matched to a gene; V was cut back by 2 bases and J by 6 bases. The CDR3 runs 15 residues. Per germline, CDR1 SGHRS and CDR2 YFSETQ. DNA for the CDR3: TGCGCCAGCAGCTTCGGCCCAGGACAGGGCCATGGCTACACCTTC. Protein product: CASSFGPGQGHGYTF.

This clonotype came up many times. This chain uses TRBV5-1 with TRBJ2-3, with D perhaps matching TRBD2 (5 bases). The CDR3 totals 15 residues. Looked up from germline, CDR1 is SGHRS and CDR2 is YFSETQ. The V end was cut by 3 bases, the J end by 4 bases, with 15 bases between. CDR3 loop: CASSYVAGEADTQYF. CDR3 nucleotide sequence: TGCGCCAGCAGCTACGTTGCGGGTGAGGCAGATACGCAGTATTTT.

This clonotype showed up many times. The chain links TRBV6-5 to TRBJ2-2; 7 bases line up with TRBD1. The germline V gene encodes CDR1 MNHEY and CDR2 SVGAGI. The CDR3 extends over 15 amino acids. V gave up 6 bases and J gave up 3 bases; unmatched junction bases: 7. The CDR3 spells CASRRRDSYTGELFF. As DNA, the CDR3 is TGTGCCAGCAGACGCCGGGACAGCTACACCGGGGAGCTGTTTTTT.

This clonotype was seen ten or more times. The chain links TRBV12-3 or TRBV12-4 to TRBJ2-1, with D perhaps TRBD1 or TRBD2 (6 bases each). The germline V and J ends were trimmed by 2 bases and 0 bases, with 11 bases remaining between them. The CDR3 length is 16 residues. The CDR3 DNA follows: TGTGCCAGCAGTTTACTCGGGGGCCCCTCCTACAATGAGCAGTTCTTC. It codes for CASSLLGGPSYNEQFF.

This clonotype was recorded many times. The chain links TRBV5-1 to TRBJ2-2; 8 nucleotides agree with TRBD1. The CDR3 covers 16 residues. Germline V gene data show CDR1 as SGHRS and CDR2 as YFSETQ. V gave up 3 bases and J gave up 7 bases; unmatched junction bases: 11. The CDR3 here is CASSSLVSGGSGELFF. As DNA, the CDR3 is TGCGCCAGCAGCTCACTCGTCTCAGGGGGCAGCGGGGAGCTGTTTTTT. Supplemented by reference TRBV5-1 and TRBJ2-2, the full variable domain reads KAGVTQTPRYLIKTRGQQVTLSCSPISGHRSVSWYQQTPGQGLQFLFEYFSETQRNKGNFPGRFSGRQFSNSRSEMNVSTLELGDSALYLCASSSLVSGGSGELFFGEGSRLTVL.

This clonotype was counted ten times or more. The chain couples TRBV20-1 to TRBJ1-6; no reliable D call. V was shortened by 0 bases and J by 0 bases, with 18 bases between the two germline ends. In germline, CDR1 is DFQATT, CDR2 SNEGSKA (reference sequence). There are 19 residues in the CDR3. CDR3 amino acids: CSAREYEGFGSSYNSPLHF. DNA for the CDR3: TGCAGTGCTAGAGAATACGAGGGATTTGGAAGCTCCTATAATTCACCCCTCCACTTT.

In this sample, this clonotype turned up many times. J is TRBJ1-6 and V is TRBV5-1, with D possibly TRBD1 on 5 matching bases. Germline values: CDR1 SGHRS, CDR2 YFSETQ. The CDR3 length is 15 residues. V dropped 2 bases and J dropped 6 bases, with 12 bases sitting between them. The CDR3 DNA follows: TGCGCCAGCAGCTTCCGTTCCGGGGGTAATTCACCCCTCCACTTT. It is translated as CASSFRSGGNSPLHF.

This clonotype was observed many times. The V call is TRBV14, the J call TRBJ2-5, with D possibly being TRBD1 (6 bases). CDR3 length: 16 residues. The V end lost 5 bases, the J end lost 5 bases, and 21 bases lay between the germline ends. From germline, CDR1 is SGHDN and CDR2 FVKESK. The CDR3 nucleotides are TGTGCCAGCAGCTCCCTAACAGGGTTGCAGAGTGAGACCCAGTACTTC. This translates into CASSSLTGLQSETQYF.

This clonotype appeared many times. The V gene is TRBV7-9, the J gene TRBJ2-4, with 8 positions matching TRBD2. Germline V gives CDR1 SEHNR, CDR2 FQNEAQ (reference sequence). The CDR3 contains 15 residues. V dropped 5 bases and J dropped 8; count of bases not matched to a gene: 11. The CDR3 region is CASSAPGLVAHIQYF. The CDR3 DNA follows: TGTGCCAGCAGCGCCCCGGGACTAGTGGCGCACATTCAGTACTTC.

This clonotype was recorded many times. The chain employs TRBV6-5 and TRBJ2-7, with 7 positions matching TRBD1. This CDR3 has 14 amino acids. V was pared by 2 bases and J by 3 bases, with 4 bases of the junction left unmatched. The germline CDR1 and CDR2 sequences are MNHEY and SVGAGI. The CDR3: CASSYGTVGYEQYF. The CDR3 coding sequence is TGTGCCAGCAGTTACGGGACAGTGGGCTACGAGCAGTACTTC.

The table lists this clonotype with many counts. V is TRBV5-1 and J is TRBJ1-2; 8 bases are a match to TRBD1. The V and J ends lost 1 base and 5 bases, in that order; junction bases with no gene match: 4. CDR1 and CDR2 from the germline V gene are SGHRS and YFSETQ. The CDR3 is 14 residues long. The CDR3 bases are TGCGCCAGCAGCTTGCAGGGGGCGAAGTATGGCTACACCTTC. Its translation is CASSLQGAKYGYTF.

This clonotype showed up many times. In DNA, the CDR3 is TGCGCCAGCAGTCCCGGGACAGGGCTTACAGATACGCAGTATTTT. Translating gives CASSPGTGLTDTQYF. The rearrangement links TRBV5-1 to TRBJ2-3; 9 bases map to TRBD1. The CDR3 is made up of 15 amino acids. Per germline, CDR1 SGHRS and CDR2 YFSETQ. Trimming cost V 5 bases and J 3 bases; bases outside gene matches: 7. Variable domain in full (rest from reference TRBV5-1 and TRBJ2-3): KAGVTQTPRYLIKTRGQQVTLSCSPISGHRSVSWYQQTPGQGLQFLFEYFSETQRNKGNFPGRFSGRQFSNSRSEMNVSTLELGDSALYLCASSPGTGLTDTQYFGPGTRLTVL.

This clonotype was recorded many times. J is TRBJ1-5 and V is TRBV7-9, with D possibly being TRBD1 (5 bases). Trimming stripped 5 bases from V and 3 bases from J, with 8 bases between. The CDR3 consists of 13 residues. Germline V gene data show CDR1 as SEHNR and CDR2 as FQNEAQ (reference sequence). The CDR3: CASSRGNNQPQHF. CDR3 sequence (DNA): TGTGCCAGCAGCAGGGGCAACAATCAGCCCCAGCATTTT.

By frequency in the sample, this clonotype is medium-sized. The CDR3 loop reads CSVEEVNLQGTEAFF. CDR3 nucleotides: TGCAGCGTTGAAGAGGTTAACCTCCAGGGCACTGAAGCTTTCTTT. The chain has TRBV29-1 and TRBJ1-1; D may be TRBD1 (5 bases). The germline gives CDR1 SQVTM, CDR2 ANQGSEA. V lost 0 bases and J lost 4, with 15 bases in between. CDR3 length equals 15 residues.

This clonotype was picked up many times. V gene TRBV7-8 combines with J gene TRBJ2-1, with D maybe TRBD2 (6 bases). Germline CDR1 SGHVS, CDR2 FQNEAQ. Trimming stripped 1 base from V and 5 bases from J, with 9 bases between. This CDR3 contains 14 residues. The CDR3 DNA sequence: TGTGCCAGCAGCTTAGTCCGGGGGAACAATGAGCAGTTCTTC. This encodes CASSLVRGNNEQFF.

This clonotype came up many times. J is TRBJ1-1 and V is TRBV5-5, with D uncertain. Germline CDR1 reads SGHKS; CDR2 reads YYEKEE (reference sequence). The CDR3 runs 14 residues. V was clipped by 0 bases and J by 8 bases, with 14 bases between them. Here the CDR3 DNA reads TGTGCCAGCAGCTTGGACGGCGGAAATTGGGAAGCTTTCTTT. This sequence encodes CASSLDGGNWEAFF. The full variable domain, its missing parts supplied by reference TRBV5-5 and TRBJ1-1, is DAGVTQSPTHLIKTRGQQVTLRCSPISGHKSVSWYQQVLGQGPQFIFQYYEKEERGRGNFPDRFSARQFPNYSSELNVNALLLGDSALYLCASSLDGGNWEAFFGQGTRLTVV.

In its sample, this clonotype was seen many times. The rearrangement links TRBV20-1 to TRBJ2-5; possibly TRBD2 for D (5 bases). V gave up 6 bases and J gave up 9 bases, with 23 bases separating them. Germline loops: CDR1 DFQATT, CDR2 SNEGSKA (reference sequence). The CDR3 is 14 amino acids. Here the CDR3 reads CSAPPRGPDLAQYF. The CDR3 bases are TGCAGTGCCCCCCCGAGAGGGCCTGACCTGGCCCAGTACTTC.